These 32 T cell receptor beta chains were all obtained from the same sample, sequenced in a study of T cells in Graves' hyperthyroidism and ophthalmopathy. The TCR beta CDR3 regions underwent amplification using RNA transcripts as the source. During a first-round RT-PCR of the TCR CDR3, the HTBI primer set was used. TCRdb re-analysed the multiplex PCR reads in MiXCR, keeping a single row per CDR3 protein. The profile shows hundreds of thousands of distinct CDR3 sequences, around 14% of them singletons. The sequenced sample was blood. Source of these receptors: a woman aged 18-29 years with Graves' hyperthyroidism that later progressed to Graves' ophthalmopathy.

CDR3 nucleotide sequence: TGTGCCTGGAGCCGGGGACTTCATACCGGGGAGCTGTTTTTT. Protein product: CAWSRGLHTGELFF. The V and J genes are TRBV30 and TRBJ2-2; D is perhaps TRBD2 (6 bases). The germline CDR1 and CDR2 sequences are GTSNPN and SVGIG (reference sequence). This CDR3 has 14 amino acids. Trimming removed 3 bases at V and 5 bases at J, with 13 bases between.

This clonotype was found many times. V usage is TRBV27 and J usage is TRBJ2-7, with 7 bases matching TRBD1. The CDR3 runs to 14 residues. Germline CDR1 reads MNHEY; CDR2 reads SMNVEV (reference sequence). V trimming: 6 bases; J trimming: 3 bases; junction bases outside the gene matches: 8. CDR3 region: CASSSVGGGYEQYF. For the CDR3, the DNA is TGTGCCAGCAGCTCCGTAGGGGGCGGCTACGAGCAGTACTTC.

This clonotype has a count of ten or more. This sequence joins TRBV6-6 and TRBJ1-4, with unresolved D. CDR1 and CDR2 from the germline V gene are MNHNY and SVGAGI (reference sequence). The CDR3 consists of 17 residues. The germline V and J ends were trimmed by 0 bases and 0 bases, with 11 bases remaining between them. CDR3 DNA sequence: TGTGCCAGCAGTTACTCCGCCGAGCCTGCAACTAATGAAAAACTGTTTTTT. This gives the protein CASSYSAEPATNEKLFF.

The rearrangement links TRBV9 to TRBJ1-3, with unresolved D. The CDR3 length is 15 residues. Germline values: CDR1 SGDLS, CDR2 YYNGEE. Trimming took off 6 bases at V and 0 bases at J, with 13 bases between the two ends. In DNA form, the CDR3 reads TGTGCCAGCACGAAGGGCGGCAACTCTGGAAACACCATATATTTT. Protein product: CASTKGGNSGNTIYF.

This clonotype showed up just a few times. This chain uses TRBV24-1 with TRBJ2-7, with unresolved D. The CDR3 runs 13 residues. The V end was cut by 4 bases, the J end by 5 bases, with 11 bases between. Germline-derived CDR1 and CDR2 are KGHDR and SFDVKD. This chain's CDR3 is CATSDNDTHEQYF. CDR3 nucleotides: TGTGCCACCAGTGACAACGACACTCACGAGCAGTACTTC.

This clonotype was seen ten or more times. The rearrangement uses TRBV7-2 and TRBJ2-6; maybe TRBD1 (6 bases). This CDR3 is built from 16 residues. V lost 3 bases, J lost 0 bases, and 9 bases lay in between. Germline CDR1 and CDR2: SGHTA and FQGNSA. The CDR3 region is CASSFTGTSGANVLTF. CDR3 bases: TGTGCCAGCAGCTTTACAGGGACCTCTGGGGCCAACGTCCTGACTTTC.

This clonotype showed up many times. This chain joins TRBV20-1 and TRBJ1-2; no clear D. This CDR3 has 12 amino acids. Germline values: CDR1 DFQATT, CDR2 SNEGSKA (reference sequence). The V end lost 3 bases, the J end lost 0 bases, and 5 bases lay between the germline ends. The CDR3 spells CSASTANYGYTF. The CDR3, as DNA: TGCAGTGCTAGTACAGCTAACTATGGCTACACCTTC.

This sequence joins TRBV6-6 and TRBJ2-7; D is perhaps TRBD2 (6 bases). The CDR3 runs to 16 residues. Between the trimmed V and J ends, which lost 0 bases and 2 bases, there was a span of 14 bases. Germline V lookup: CDR1 MNHNY, CDR2 SVGAGI (reference sequence). The CDR3 spells CASSYSLTGAAYEQYF. DNA for the CDR3: TGTGCCAGCAGTTACTCTCTCACGGGAGCTGCCTACGAGCAGTACTTC.

This clonotype appeared many times. The V gene is TRBV20-1, the J gene TRBJ2-5, with D tentatively TRBD1 (6 bases). Per the germline V gene, CDR1 is DFQATT and CDR2 is SNEGSKA (reference sequence). Trimming removed 3 bases from V and 7 bases from J, with 15 bases in between. The CDR3 length is 13 residues. CDR3 amino acids: CSARISGDGTQYF. In DNA form, the CDR3 reads TGCAGTGCTAGGATCTCAGGGGATGGGACCCAGTACTTC.

The chain joins TRBV15 to TRBJ2-7; a possible D gene is TRBD1 (5 bases). CDR1 and CDR2 from the germline V gene are LNHNV and YYDKDF (reference sequence). The CDR3 runs 16 residues. V was shortened by 1 base and J by 3 bases, with 16 bases between the two germline ends. CDR3 sequence (DNA): TGTGCCACCAGCAGAGCCCAGGGCACCTACTTCTACGAGCAGTACTTC. It specifies CATSRAQGTYFYEQYF.

This clonotype has just one count. This sequence joins TRBV29-1 and TRBJ2-7; no firm D call. In germline, CDR1 is SQVTM, CDR2 ANQGSEA. V lost 0 bases to trimming and J lost 7 bases, with 22 bases between them. The CDR3 is made up of 16 amino acids. The CDR3 DNA sequence: TGCAGCGTTGAAGATATCAGGTTAGGGTCAGCTGGGGAGCAGTACTTC. Protein sequence: CSVEDIRLGSAGEQYF.

This clonotype was seen many times. V usage is TRBV20-1 and J usage is TRBJ2-7, with 12 positions matching TRBD1. CDR1 is DFQATT, CDR2 SNEGSKA, per germline (reference sequence). Losses at the gene ends were 0 bases for V and 2 bases for J; bases not matched to a gene: 23. The CDR3 totals 22 residues. The CDR3 is CSARDIGRPGQGASGTTYEQYF. CDR3 DNA: TGCAGTGCTAGAGATATCGGTAGGCCGGGACAGGGGGCGTCGGGGACGACCTACGAGCAGTACTTC.

Comment on this clonotype: This may stem from a read error, because a much larger clone lies one nucleotide away. Here the CDR3 omits its conserved ending phenylalanine or tryptophan, so a read error is the likely source. The rearrangement joins TRBV7-8 to TRBJ1-1, with 8 bases lining up with TRBD1. The CDR3 totals 15 residues. With V trimmed by 2 bases and J by 0 bases, 2 bases remained unmatched. In germline, CDR1 is SGHVS, CDR2 FQNEAQ. CDR3 region: CASSLRDRMNTEAFS. The CDR3 DNA sequence: TGTGCCAGCAGCTTAAGGGACAGGATGAACACTGAAGCTTTCTCT.

The chain joins TRBV4-2 to TRBJ2-7, with 9 bases fitting TRBD1. CDR3 length: 16 amino acids. Germline lookup yields CDR1 LGHNA and CDR2 YNFKEQ. J lost 4 bases, V lost 2 bases, and 9 bases had no gene match. The CDR3 loop reads CASSQLSGTGWYEQYF. For the CDR3, the DNA is TGTGCCAGCAGCCAATTATCCGGGACAGGGTGGTACGAGCAGTACTTC.

The V call is TRBV15, the J call TRBJ2-2; 13 nucleotides agree with TRBD2. There are 20 residues in the CDR3. Looked up from germline, CDR1 is LNHNV and CDR2 is YYDKDF (reference sequence). V lost 5 bases to trimming and J lost 0 bases; unmatched junction nucleotides: 12. The CDR3 DNA sequence: TGTGCCACCAGCTCTGAGGGGGGACTAGCGGGAACCCCGAACACCGGGGAGCTGTTTTTT. Encoded protein: CATSSEGGLAGTPNTGELFF.

This clonotype was seen many times. CDR3 residues: CASSREGPYNEQFF. The CDR3 bases are TGTGCCTCGTCGAGGGAGGGACCCTACAATGAGCAGTTCTTC. The chain employs TRBV28 and TRBJ2-1, with 7 positions matching TRBD2. The trim removed 11 bases at V and 2 bases at J, leaving 9 bases unmatched. CDR3 length: 14 amino acids. Germline V gives CDR1 MDHEN, CDR2 SYDVKM.

This clonotype showed up many times. This sequence joins TRBV2 and TRBJ2-5, with a weak D call TRBD2 (6 bases). Trimming removed 0 bases from V and 5 bases from J, with 10 bases in between. CDR1 SNHLY and CDR2 FYNNEI come from the germline V gene. The CDR3 extends over 14 amino acids. The CDR3 reads CASSEARGRETQYF. The DNA for the CDR3 is TGTGCCAGCAGTGAAGCGCGGGGACGGGAGACCCAGTACTTC.

This chain connects TRBV19 to TRBJ1-5, with 8 nucleotides matching TRBD1. The CDR3 is 18 amino acids. CDR1 and CDR2 from the germline V gene are LNHDA and SQIVND (reference sequence). The junction had 15 bases not matched to a gene; V was cut back by 6 bases and J by 2 bases. CDR3 coding DNA: TGTGCCAGTAGCTTACGAGGGGGACAGGCCTATGGCAATCAGCCCCAGCATTTT. This codes for CASSLRGGQAYGNQPQHF. Together with reference TRBV19 and TRBJ1-5, the CDR3 gives the full variable domain: DGGITQSPKYLFRKEGQNVTLSCEQNLNHDAMYWYRQDPGQGLRLIYYSQIVNDFQKGDIAEGYSVSREKKESFPLTVTSAQKNPTAFYLCASSLRGGQAYGNQPQHFGDGTRLSIL.

The gene calls are TRBV10-3 and TRBJ1-5, with D unclear. The CDR3 length is 15 residues. The ends were cut back, 0 bases at V and 2 bases at J, with 8 bases in the middle. Germline CDR1 is ENHRY and CDR2 is SYGVKD. CDR3 region: CAISESRRGNQPQHF. The CDR3, as DNA: TGTGCCATCAGTGAGTCGAGAAGGGGCAATCAGCCCCAGCATTTT.

The table lists this clonotype with many counts. The genes are TRBV28 and TRBJ2-7, with 10 bases aligning to TRBD1. The length of the CDR3 is 18 residues. Germline CDR1 reads MDHEN; CDR2 reads SYDVKM. With V trimmed by 8 bases and J by 1 base, 17 bases remained unmatched. The chain's CDR3 is CASLPSSWGQGKSYEQYF. DNA of the CDR3: TGTGCCAGCCTTCCATCTTCCTGGGGACAGGGGAAATCCTACGAGCAGTACTTC.

The sample holds many counts of this clonotype. The rearrangement uses TRBV28 and TRBJ2-7; D is possibly TRBD1 (6 bases). Germline V gene sequence: CDR1 MDHEN, CDR2 SYDVKM. The germline V and J ends were trimmed by 3 bases and 4 bases, with 22 bases remaining between them. The CDR3 is 17 amino acids. CDR3 DNA sequence: TGTGCCAGCAGTTTGATAGTCGGTACAGGGATCTCATACGAGCAGTACTTC. As protein: CASSLIVGTGISYEQYF.

This chain links TRBV19 with TRBJ2-5; no definite D call. Per germline, CDR1 LNHDA and CDR2 SQIVND (reference sequence). CDR3 length equals 13 residues. Trimming left V 4 bases short and J 4 bases short, with 10 bases between. CDR3 DNA sequence: TGTGCCAGTAGTAATTGGCCGGCAGAGACCCAGTACTTC. Encoded protein: CASSNWPAETQYF.

This clonotype appeared many times. The chain couples TRBV28 to TRBJ2-1; D might be TRBD1 (7 bases). V gave up 6 bases and J gave up 7 bases, with 10 bases separating them. Germline CDR1 MDHEN, CDR2 SYDVKM. The CDR3 totals 12 residues. For the CDR3, the DNA is TGTGCCAGCAGGGCAGGGGGGAATGAGCAGTTCTTC. Translation gives CASRAGGNEQFF.

Notes on this clonotype: This clone may be a read error of a much larger clone one base away. The gene calls are TRBV10-2 and TRBJ1-2, with D possibly being TRBD1 (6 bases). Germline-derived CDR1 and CDR2 are WSHSY and SAAADI. Trimming shortened V by 5 bases and J by 3 bases, and 22 bases separated the two germline ends. The CDR3 covers 17 residues. The CDR3 is CASSPNDVGQLDYGYTF. CDR3 nucleotide sequence: TGCGCCAGCAGTCCCAACGACGTTGGACAGTTGGACTATGGCTACACCTTC.

This clonotype was picked up many times. This CDR3 is CSAPRGGTGGISYNEQFF. Written as DNA, the CDR3 is TGCAGCGCTCCCCGGGGCGGAACGGGAGGGATTTCCTACAATGAGCAGTTCTTC. V is TRBV29-1 and J is TRBJ2-1; 8 bases align to TRBD2. The ends lost 7 bases at V and 1 base at J; junction bases unmatched: 18. Germline V lookup: CDR1 SQVTM, CDR2 ANQGSEA. This CDR3 contains 18 residues.

The table lists this clonotype with a few counts. The chain's CDR3 is CATSRGTGSSYEQYF. In DNA, the CDR3 is TGTGCCACCAGCAGAGGGACAGGTTCCTCCTACGAGCAGTACTTC. The V and J genes are TRBV15 and TRBJ2-7, with TRBD1 matching over 7 bases. Per the germline V gene, CDR1 is LNHNV and CDR2 is YYDKDF (reference sequence). The V gene end was trimmed by 1 base and the J gene end by 0 bases; junction bases not matched to a gene: 3. This CDR3 spans 15 amino acids.

The rearrangement uses TRBV20-1 and TRBJ2-1; 15 nucleotides match TRBD2. V shed 2 bases, J shed 13 bases, and the junction held 6 bases outside the gene matches. Germline lookup yields CDR1 DFQATT and CDR2 SNEGSKA (reference sequence). The CDR3 contains 14 residues. CDR3 region: CSARSGTSGRSQFF. In nucleotides, the CDR3 is TGCAGTGCTAGATCCGGGACTAGCGGGAGGAGTCAGTTCTTC.

The rearrangement uses TRBV7-3 and TRBJ2-5, with a tentative D call TRBD2 (5 bases). The CDR3 runs 15 residues. The V gene's germline CDR1 is SGHTA and CDR2 FQGTGA. V dropped 0 bases and J dropped 4 bases, with 12 bases sitting between them. This CDR3 reads CASSLTGYAGETQYF. CDR3 DNA sequence: TGTGCCAGCAGCTTAACGGGGTACGCGGGAGAGACCCAGTACTTC.

This clonotype was detected many times. The V gene is TRBV5-1, the J gene TRBJ2-2; unclear D gene. Germline V gives CDR1 SGHRS, CDR2 YFSETQ. V lost 0 bases and J lost 4, with 4 bases in between. This CDR3 is 13 amino acids long. CDR3 coding DNA: TGCGCCAGCAGCTTGGAGAGCACCGGGGAGCTGTTTTTT. The encoded protein is CASSLESTGELFF.

This clonotype was counted ten times or more. The chain couples TRBV29-1 to TRBJ2-7; D possibly corresponds to TRBD2 (5 bases). Germline V gene sequence: CDR1 SQVTM, CDR2 ANQGSEA. V lost 2 bases and J lost 1, with 12 bases in between. This CDR3 is 14 amino acids long. CDR3 loop: CSVETEDSSYEQYF. CDR3 sequence (DNA): TGCAGCGTTGAAACCGAGGACTCGTCCTACGAGCAGTACTTC.

This clonotype was observed at least ten times. This rearrangement joins TRBV28 to TRBJ2-7; the D gene is possibly TRBD2 (5 bases). Germline CDR1 MDHEN, CDR2 SYDVKM. The CDR3 extends over 12 amino acids. V shed 4 bases and J shed 6 bases, with 10 bases lying between them. The CDR3 region has the DNA TGTGCCAGCAGTTCGCGAGGGTTCGAGCAGTACTTC. This encodes CASSSRGFEQYF.

The chain couples TRBV6-7 to TRBJ2-2; maybe TRBD2 (6 bases). Being an ORF, TRBV6-7 has a function that is uncertain. V was pared by 5 bases and J by 0 bases, with 22 bases between. The CDR3 length is 19 residues. CDR3 residues: CASSLTGTGGFANTGELFF. The DNA for the CDR3 is TGTGCCAGCAGTCTCACCGGGACTGGGGGATTCGCGAACACCGGGGAGCTGTTTTTT.